The 29 T cell receptor beta chains listed next were all sequenced from one sample in a study of blood T cell repertoires in COVID-19. Libraries were prepared by immunoSEQ multiplex PCR; TCRdb keeps only in-frame clonotypes and omits some of them. The sample has around 370,000 clones, 91% seen once; the top ten hold around 3.3%. Sequencing input: peripheral blood. The receptors were sampled from a woman younger than 35 who had recovered from COVID-19.

This chain joins TRBV18 and TRBJ1-3, with D uncertain. The germline CDR1 and CDR2 sequences are KGHSH and LQKENI. Trimming left V 3 bases short and J 4 bases short, with 10 bases between. The CDR3 consists of 14 residues. CDR3: CASSPPGIGNTIYF. The DNA of the CDR3 is TGTGCCAGCTCACCTCCCGGGATCGGAAACACCATATATTTT. Drawing the rest from reference TRBV18 and TRBJ1-3, the complete variable domain is NAGVMQNPRHLVRRRGQEARLRCSPMKGHSHVYWYRQLPEEGLKFMVYLQKENIIDESGMPKERFSAEFPKEGPSILRIQQVVRGDSAAYFCASSPPGIGNTIYFGEGSWLTVV.

This chain links TRBV24-1 with TRBJ1-1; D ambiguous. This CDR3 has 15 residues. Germline lookup yields CDR1 KGHDR and CDR2 SFDVKD. V shed 3 bases and J shed 1 base, with 11 bases lying between them. CDR3 DNA: TGTGCCACCAGTGATAGTGAGTTCCCGAACACTGAAGCTTTCTTT. Protein: CATSDSEFPNTEAFF.

The genes are TRBV4-3 and TRBJ2-3; TRBD1 matches at 8 bases. The germline V gene has CDR1 LGHNA and CDR2 YSLEER. V lost 1 base, J lost 1 base, and 10 bases stayed unmatched. This CDR3 contains 18 residues. CDR3 amino acids: CASSQGGQGRIGTDTQYF. The CDR3 DNA is TGCGCCAGCAGCCAAGGTGGACAGGGAAGGATCGGCACAGATACGCAGTATTTT.

The chain uses TRBV5-1 and TRBJ2-1, with 9 bases aligning to TRBD2. Germline lookup yields CDR1 SGHRS and CDR2 YFSETQ. This CDR3 region has 14 residues. Losses at the gene ends were 6 bases for V and 9 bases for J; bases not matched to a gene: 10. The CDR3 DNA follows: TGCGCCAGCAAGCCGCGGGAGGGGTTTGGTGAGCAGTTCTTC. This translates into CASKPREGFGEQFF.

This rearrangement joins TRBV10-3 to TRBJ1-1; D may be TRBD1 (6 bases). CDR1 and CDR2 from the germline V gene are ENHRY and SYGVKD. The CDR3 is 13 residues long. The V end lost 6 bases, the J end lost 7 bases, and 15 bases lay between the germline ends. CDR3 amino acids: CAISNRTGSEAFF. Written as DNA, the CDR3 is TGTGCCATCAGCAACCGAACAGGGAGTGAAGCTTTCTTT.

The chain has TRBV5-1 and TRBJ2-1; the match to TRBD2 covers 7 bases. Germline loops: CDR1 SGHRS, CDR2 YFSETQ. The ends lost 0 bases at V and 7 bases at J; junction bases unmatched: 10. This CDR3 is built from 16 residues. The CDR3: CASSLAVGGPSNEQFF. For the CDR3, the DNA is TGCGCCAGCAGCTTGGCCGTGGGAGGGCCATCGAATGAGCAGTTCTTC.

The chain couples TRBV12-3 or TRBV12-4 to TRBJ2-1; no definite D call. Trimming removed 1 base at V and 10 bases at J, with 5 bases between. The CDR3 spans 11 residues. CDR3 region: CASSLVREQFF. The CDR3, as DNA: TGTGCCAGCAGTTTAGTGAGAGAGCAGTTCTTC.

This chain joins TRBV6-4 and TRBJ1-5, with D possibly TRBD1 on 6 matching bases. Between the trimmed V and J ends, which lost 8 bases and 1 base, there was a span of 24 bases. Germline V CDR1 and CDR2: MRHNA, SNTAGT. The CDR3 runs to 18 residues. The CDR3 DNA reads as TGTGCCAGCCCGGGCCAGGGGCCACGACAGGTCAGCAATCAGCCCCAGCATTTT. Protein: CASPGQGPRQVSNQPQHF.

CDR3 sequence: CASSPSDRGSGYTF. CDR3 nucleotides: TGTGCCAGCTCACCGTCCGACAGGGGGAGTGGCTACACCTTC. The chain combines TRBV18 with TRBJ1-2; 9 bases align to TRBD1. The germline CDR1 and CDR2 sequences are KGHSH and LQKENI. There are 14 residues in the CDR3. Losses at the gene ends were 3 bases for V and 7 bases for J; bases not matched to a gene: 6.

V gene TRBV5-8 combines with J gene TRBJ1-6, with 9 bases fitting TRBD1. Germline V gene data show CDR1 as SGHTS and CDR2 as YDEGEE. The CDR3 length is 16 residues. J gave up 2 bases and V 3 bases, and 3 bases lay outside the gene matches. The CDR3 reads CASSSRQGAYNSPLHF. The CDR3 coding sequence is TGTGCCAGCAGCTCTCGACAGGGGGCCTATAATTCACCCCTCCACTTT.

The genes are TRBV7-7 and TRBJ2-3; 12 positions agree with TRBD2. After removal of 6 bases from V and 0 bases from J, the junction contained 4 bases not matched to a gene. The germline V gene encodes CDR1 SSHAT and CDR2 FNYEAQ (reference sequence). The CDR3 is made up of 16 amino acids. As DNA, the CDR3 is TGTGCCAGCAGACTAGGGACTAGCGGGAGCACAGATACGCAGTATTTT. This codes for CASRLGTSGSTDTQYF. Drawing the rest from reference TRBV7-7 and TRBJ2-3, the complete variable domain is GAGVSQSPRYKVTKRGQDVTLRCDPISSHATLYWYQQALGQGPEFLTYFNYEAQPDKSGLPSDRFSAERPEGSISTLTIQRTEQRDSAMYRCASRLGTSGSTDTQYFGPGTRLTVL.

The V gene is TRBV2, the J gene TRBJ2-5; TRBD2 matches 9 bases. Looked up from germline, CDR1 is SNHLY and CDR2 is FYNNEI. This CDR3 contains 17 residues. The V gene end was trimmed by 5 bases and the J gene end by 2 bases; junction bases not matched to a gene: 12. The CDR3 here is CASSPTNLAGVQETQYF. DNA for the CDR3: TGTGCCAGCAGTCCTACAAACTTAGCGGGAGTTCAAGAGACCCAGTACTTC.

V gene TRBV7-8 combines with J gene TRBJ1-2; TRBD1 matches at 10 bases. CDR3 size: 13 residues. J lost 7 bases, V lost 6 bases, and 5 bases had no gene match. The germline gives CDR1 SGHVS, CDR2 FQNEAQ. This CDR3 reads CASSPDRGPGYTF. CDR3 in DNA: TGTGCCAGCAGTCCTGACAGGGGGCCTGGCTACACCTTC. Drawing the rest from reference TRBV7-8 and TRBJ1-2, the complete variable domain is GAGVSQSPRYKVAKRGQDVALRCDPISGHVSLFWYQQALGQGPEFLTYFQNEAQLDKSGLPSDRFFAERPEGSVSTLKIQRTQQEDSAVYLCASSPDRGPGYTFGSGTRLTVV.

V is TRBV5-6 and J is TRBJ1-1; D unclear. The CDR3 length is 14 residues. Germline CDR1 reads SGHDT; CDR2 reads YYEEEE. The V end lost 4 bases, the J end lost 2 bases, and 12 bases lay between the germline ends. For the CDR3, the DNA is TGTGCCAGCAGCCTGACACTGATCAACACTGAAGCTTTCTTT. Its protein product is CASSLTLINTEAFF.

The V call is TRBV30, the J call TRBJ2-2; TRBD2 might be the D (5 bases). V lost 0 bases to trimming and J lost 5 bases, with 10 bases between them. The germline V gene has CDR1 GTSNPN and CDR2 SVGIG (reference sequence). The CDR3 consists of 14 residues. CDR3 DNA: TGTGCCTGGAGTGTTATTTCGGGGACCGGGGAGCTGTTTTTT. Protein sequence: CAWSVISGTGELFF.

V gene TRBV18 combines with J gene TRBJ2-3; D possibly corresponds to TRBD2 (5 bases). The V end lost 3 bases, the J end lost 2 bases, and 9 bases lay between the germline ends. Germline loops: CDR1 KGHSH, CDR2 LQKENI. This CDR3 region has 14 residues. Written as DNA, the CDR3 is TGTGCCAGCTCACCCCAGCGGACCACAGATACGCAGTATTTT. The encoded protein is CASSPQRTTDTQYF.

V and J are TRBV25-1 and TRBJ1-6; D gene uncertain. Germline CDR1 and CDR2: MGHDK and SYGVNS. The ends were cut back, 7 bases at V and 0 bases at J, with 7 bases in the middle. CDR3 length equals 14 residues. The CDR3, as DNA: TGTGCCAGCACGGAGAGCTCCTATAATTCACCCCTCCACTTT. It yields the protein CASTESSYNSPLHF.

The J gene is TRBJ1-2, the V gene TRBV19; possibly TRBD1 for D (5 bases). The CDR3 runs to 15 residues. From germline, CDR1 is LNHDA and CDR2 SQIVND (reference sequence). Trimming removed 4 bases at V and 6 bases at J, with 18 bases between. The CDR3 sequence is CASSNQGTLTHGYTF. The CDR3 DNA sequence: TGTGCCAGTAGTAATCAGGGAACACTCACTCATGGCTACACCTTC.

The CDR3 DNA reads TGTGCCAGCACGATGCGGGAGGGCGCCTACAATGAGCAGTTCTTC. This encodes CASTMREGAYNEQFF. The chain combines TRBV7-9 with TRBJ2-1; 9 bases are a match to TRBD2. J gave up 2 bases and V 7 bases, and 6 bases lay outside the gene matches. This CDR3 has 15 amino acids. The germline gives CDR1 SEHNR, CDR2 FQNEAQ (reference sequence). Full variable domain (remainder filled in from reference TRBV7-9 and TRBJ2-1): DTGVSQNPRHKITKRGQNVTFRCDPISEHNRLYWYRQTLGQGPEFLTYFQNEAQLEKSRLLSDRFSAERPKGSFSTLEIQRTEQGDSAMYLCASTMREGAYNEQFFGPGTRLTVL.

This chain links TRBV7-2 with TRBJ2-7, with D perhaps matching TRBD2 (5 bases). The CDR3 has 18 amino acids. Looked up from germline, CDR1 is SGHTA and CDR2 is FQGNSA. V lost 5 bases, J lost 7 bases, and 30 bases lay in between. The CDR3 region is CASSPKRCMGGSPGEQYV. The CDR3 coding sequence is TGTGCCAGCAGCCCGAAGAGGTGTATGGGTGGCAGTCCGGGGGAGCAGTACGTC.

This clone was detected only once. The rearrangement joins TRBV11-3 to TRBJ2-2; 10 nucleotides match TRBD1. The CDR3 has 15 amino acids. V was clipped by 5 bases and J by 7 bases; unmatched bases: 7. CDR1 and CDR2 from the germline V gene are SGHNT and YENEEA. The CDR3 loop is CASSPRDRGHGELFF. CDR3 bases: TGTGCCAGCAGCCCCCGGGACAGGGGCCACGGGGAGCTGTTTTTT.

The chain employs TRBV24-1 and TRBJ2-5; D is perhaps TRBD2 (5 bases). The CDR3 is 17 residues long. Germline CDR1 and CDR2: KGHDR and SFDVKD. The ends were cut back, 6 bases at V and 2 bases at J, with 21 bases in the middle. The CDR3 reads CATSSKGVWSEQETQYF. The CDR3, as DNA: TGTGCCACCAGTTCGAAGGGAGTCTGGAGCGAACAAGAGACCCAGTACTTC.

The chain has TRBV24-1 and TRBJ1-3, with D perhaps matching TRBD1 (6 bases). V lost 4 bases and J 0 bases, leaving 12 bases between the germline ends. CDR1 and CDR2 (germline): KGHDR, SFDVKD. The CDR3 runs 16 residues. The chain's CDR3 is CATSEGDIFSGNTIYF. The CDR3 nucleotides are TGTGCCACCAGTGAAGGGGACATTTTCTCTGGAAACACCATATATTTT.

This chain joins TRBV5-4 and TRBJ2-1; 9 nucleotides line up with TRBD1. After removal of 0 bases from V and 6 bases from J, the junction contained 10 bases not matched to a gene. Per the germline V gene, CDR1 is SGHNT and CDR2 is YYREEE (reference sequence). The CDR3 is made up of 17 amino acids. This CDR3 is CASSLGVSGQGLNEQFF. The CDR3 DNA follows: TGTGCCAGCAGCTTGGGAGTCTCGGGACAGGGACTCAATGAGCAGTTCTTC.

This chain connects TRBV3-1 (or the pseudogene TRBV3-2) to TRBJ2-7; 10 bases align to TRBD2. The V segment lost 4 bases and the J segment 3 bases; nucleotides outside the gene matches: 6. The CDR3 consists of 15 residues. Germline values: CDR1 LGHDT, CDR2 YNNKEL (reference sequence). CDR3 in amino acids: CASSLKLAGGYEQYV. The CDR3 region has the DNA TGTGCCAGCAGCCTCAAGTTAGCGGGAGGCTACGAGCAGTACGTC.

The chain employs TRBV15 and TRBJ2-1; unclear D gene. This CDR3 spans 13 amino acids. CDR1 LNHNV and CDR2 YYDKDF come from the germline V gene (reference sequence). V was cut by 0 bases and J by 10 bases, with 10 bases left in between. Written as DNA, the CDR3 is TGTGCCACCAGCAGAGATCGCAGGAAGGAGCAGTTCTTC. Residues: CATSRDRRKEQFF.

The V call is TRBV13, the J call TRBJ2-1; 13 bases agree with TRBD2. Trimming cost V 2 bases and J 4 bases; bases outside gene matches: 8. Germline V gives CDR1 PRHDT, CDR2 FYEKMQ (reference sequence). The CDR3 sequence is 18 residues long. The CDR3: CASSLSRGTSGVYNEQFF. The CDR3 nucleotides are TGTGCCAGCAGCTTAAGCCGCGGGACTAGCGGGGTATACAATGAGCAGTTCTTC.

The chain carries TRBV7-9 and TRBJ1-1; weak D call: TRBD1 (6 bases). Germline lookup yields CDR1 SEHNR and CDR2 FQNEAQ (reference sequence). The CDR3 runs 17 residues. Trimming cost V 7 bases and J 1 base, with 22 bases left between them. The CDR3 DNA reads as TGTGCCAGCACTTTAAGGGAACAGGGAAGTAAGAACACTGAAGCTTTCTTT. Protein product: CASTLREQGSKNTEAFF.

The chain carries TRBV6-5 and TRBJ1-2, with D possibly matching TRBD1 (6 bases). The germline gives CDR1 MNHEY, CDR2 SVGAGI. The germline V and J ends were trimmed by 0 bases and 8 bases, with 10 bases remaining between them. CDR3 length: 13 amino acids. This CDR3 is CASSYSGGHGYTF. For the CDR3, the DNA is TGTGCCAGCAGTTACTCGGGGGGGCACGGCTACACCTTC.